The entry below describes one TCR beta chain. Its matching antigen is unknown. This record comes from a study of shared clonotypes between healthy human individuals. When replicate PCRs were run on sorted subsets, they used 200 ng DNA, some 30,000 T cell genomes. TCRdb keeps only in-frame clones here, not all; method: immunoSEQ multiplex PCR. The sample holds about 2.2 million clones, 90% to 95% seen once. The CDR3 has 16 residues. Germline assignment: CDR1 LGHNA and CDR2 YNFKEQ. The V and J ends lost 4 bases and 0 bases respectively, with 16 bases between them. Study-wide results and limits: Enrolling few donors narrowed the genetic and exposure-history diversity that was represented.

As defined, naive CD8 cells were CD45RO-negative and positively selected for CCR7, with terminally differentiated effector memory CD45RA+ cells excluded. Donors were healthy HIV-negative adults without recently reported acute infections or vaccinations. The J gene is TRBJ2-7, the V gene TRBV4-2; D perhaps matches TRBD1 (6 bases). The origin of this receptor is a man aged 18 to 35 in good health. Some clones in this sample may be carry-over from other donors' samples. Sequencing was carried out using naive CD8+ T cells from PBMCs. This CDR3 reads CASSLKSQGNSYEQYF. In DNA form, the CDR3 reads TGTGCCAGCAGCCTAAAAAGTCAGGGGAACTCCTACGAGCAGTACTTC.